These 17 T cell receptor beta chains were all obtained from the same sample, sequenced in a study of T cell responses to AZD1222 COVID-19 vaccine. Here immunoSEQ multiplex PCR was the method, and the copy in TCRdb shows in-frame clones only, minus some. The data contain approximately 67,000 clones, roughly 85% of them singletons. Sequenced here: peripheral blood, sampled 28 days after the second AZD1222 dose. All receptors come from an adult who received the AZD1222 COVID-19 vaccine.

The chain carries TRBV6-1 and TRBJ2-7; no reliable D call. CDR3 length: 15 amino acids. Germline CDR1 MNHNS, CDR2 SASEGT. Trimming pared 1 base from V and 2 bases from J, leaving 12 bases between. The DNA of the CDR3 is TGTGCCAGCAGTGAAGGTCCCCGTCTGGCCTACGAGCAGTACTTC. Translation: CASSEGPRLAYEQYF.

The chain joins TRBV4-1 to TRBJ2-2; possibly TRBD2 for D (5 bases). The germline V gene encodes CDR1 MGHRA and CDR2 YSYEKL. CDR3 length: 16 residues. The V and J ends lost 3 bases and 0 bases respectively, with 11 bases between them. The CDR3 nucleotides are TGCGCCAGCAGCCACCCCAGCGGAGCGAACACCGGGGAGCTGTTTTTT. Translating gives CASSHPSGANTGELFF.

This chain uses TRBV4-2 with TRBJ1-2; D might be TRBD1 (5 bases). Germline V gene sequence: CDR1 LGHNA, CDR2 YNFKEQ. The CDR3 extends over 15 amino acids. V was clipped by 0 bases and J by 4 bases, with 12 bases between them. The CDR3 sequence: CASSQERDGIYGYTF. The CDR3 DNA follows: TGTGCCAGCAGCCAAGAAAGGGACGGGATCTATGGCTACACCTTC.

The gene calls are TRBV12-3 or TRBV12-4 and TRBJ1-2; D gene uncertain. The CDR3 has 12 amino acids. The V end was cut by 3 bases, the J end by 5 bases, with 7 bases between. DNA of the CDR3: TGTGCCAGCAGTTTTGGGAGGTATGGCTACACCTTC. Amino acids: CASSFGRYGYTF.

The sample holds many counts of this clone. This sequence joins TRBV11-3 and TRBJ2-7; D uncertain. With 5 bases removed from V and 0 bases from J, the gap between germline ends came to 8 bases. The germline CDR1 and CDR2 sequences are SGHNT and YENEEA. The length of the CDR3 is 13 residues. CDR3 coding DNA: TGTGCCAGCAGCATAGGGTACTCCTACGAGCAGTACTTC. This codes for CASSIGYSYEQYF.

This rearrangement joins TRBV6-1 to TRBJ1-1; D might be TRBD1 (5 bases). The CDR3 length is 15 residues. Germline-derived CDR1 and CDR2 are MNHNS and SASEGT. Between the trimmed V and J ends, which lost 3 bases and 1 base, there was a span of 12 bases. CDR3 nucleotides: TGTGCCAGCAGTGACGGGGGATCGCCGAACACTGAAGCTTTCTTT. This translates into CASSDGGSPNTEAFF.

CDR3 protein: CSAQTSSNTGELFF. The CDR3 DNA follows: TGCAGCGCACAAACTAGCTCGAACACCGGGGAGCTGTTTTTT. The V and J genes are TRBV29-1 and TRBJ2-2, with D perhaps TRBD2 (6 bases). This CDR3 is 14 amino acids long. Germline V gene lookup returns CDR1 SQVTM and CDR2 ANQGSEA. V was clipped by 7 bases and J by 0 bases, with 12 bases between them.

The chain links TRBV12-3 or TRBV12-4 to TRBJ1-1; 7 bases match TRBD1. The CDR3 length is 13 residues. V lost 3 bases and J lost 11; bases outside the gene matches: 9. The CDR3 spells CASSFRGGGVAFF. The CDR3 nucleotides read TGTGCCAGCAGTTTTCGAGGGGGCGGGGTGGCTTTCTTT.

The rearrangement uses TRBV6-5 and TRBJ1-4; D might be TRBD1 (5 bases). The V end was cut by 10 bases, the J end by 0 bases, with 9 bases between. From germline, CDR1 is MNHEY and CDR2 SVGAGI. The CDR3 extends over 13 amino acids. The CDR3 coding sequence is TGTGCCACCGGGGCACCAACTAATGAAAAACTGTTTTTT. The encoded protein is CATGAPTNEKLFF.

J is TRBJ1-4 and V is TRBV18, with a weak D call TRBD1 (5 bases). In germline, CDR1 is KGHSH, CDR2 LQKENI. The V and J ends lost 0 bases and 4 bases respectively, with 9 bases between them. CDR3 length: 15 amino acids. This CDR3 reads CASSPPGTDNEKLFF. CDR3 nucleotide sequence: TGTGCCAGCTCACCACCCGGGACGGATAATGAAAAACTGTTTTTT.

The V and J genes are TRBV30 and TRBJ1-2, with 9 positions matching TRBD1. Germline trimming cut 0 bases from V and 7 bases from J; bases unmatched to any gene: 3. Germline CDR1 reads GTSNPN; CDR2 reads SVGIG (reference sequence). The CDR3 loop spans 13 amino acids. CDR3 sequence: CAWSVRQGGGYTF. The CDR3 region has the DNA TGTGCCTGGAGTGTTAGACAGGGGGGTGGCTACACCTTC.

The chain has TRBV5-1 and TRBJ2-7, with 9 bases identical to TRBD1. Germline V CDR1 and CDR2: SGHRS, YFSETQ. This CDR3 spans 15 amino acids. V was clipped by 6 bases and J by 4 bases; unmatched bases: 11. The CDR3 DNA sequence: TGCGCCAGCAAAACTTCGGGACAGGGACAGTACGAGCAGTACTTC. Translating gives CASKTSGQGQYEQYF.

This chain links TRBV6-5 with TRBJ1-4; no clear D gene. Per the germline V gene, CDR1 is MNHEY and CDR2 is SVGAGI. V was cut by 0 bases and J by 7 bases, with 15 bases left in between. The CDR3 sequence is 16 residues long. CDR3 in amino acids: CASSYSPTPAGEKLFF. In DNA form, the CDR3 reads TGTGCCAGCAGTTACTCACCAACCCCTGCGGGTGAAAAACTGTTTTTT.

This clone was seen just once. This chain joins TRBV9 and TRBJ2-7, with unresolved D. This CDR3 has 13 residues. Per the germline V gene, CDR1 is SGDLS and CDR2 is YYNGEE. The V end was cut by 0 bases, the J end by 5 bases, with 9 bases between. CDR3 DNA sequence: TGTGCCAGCAGCGTAGTTTATGGTAACGAGCAGTACTTC. Its translation: CASSVVYGNEQYF.

V usage is TRBV6-6 and J usage is TRBJ2-7; D is perhaps TRBD2 (6 bases). CDR1 is MNHNY, CDR2 SVGAGI, per germline (reference sequence). CDR3 size: 13 residues. Trimming removed 2 bases from V and 1 base from J, with 6 bases in between. DNA for the CDR3: TGTGCCAGCAGTTACGGGACTTCCTACGAGCAGTACTTC. This encodes CASSYGTSYEQYF.

V gene TRBV19 combines with J gene TRBJ1-5; 7 nucleotides agree with TRBD1. Losses at the gene ends were 4 bases for V and 4 bases for J; bases not matched to a gene: 4. Looked up from germline, CDR1 is LNHDA and CDR2 is SQIVND (reference sequence). CDR3 size: 14 residues. The CDR3 DNA reads as TGTGCCAGTAGTACTTGGACAGGTAATCAGCCCCAGCATTTT. Protein sequence: CASSTWTGNQPQHF.

The rearrangement uses TRBV5-1 and TRBJ2-6, with 7 positions matching TRBD1. The V gene end was trimmed by 4 bases and the J gene end by 2 bases; junction bases not matched to a gene: 12. The germline CDR1 and CDR2 sequences are SGHRS and YFSETQ. The CDR3 length is 18 residues. The DNA for the CDR3 is TGCGCCAGCAGCCTACGACAGGGTGGGTCTACTGGGGCCAACGTCCTGACTTTC. Translating gives CASSLRQGGSTGANVLTF.